The source of this T cell receptor beta chain is a study of blood T cell repertoires in COVID-19. Study-wide context: Both acute and convalescent COVID-19 samples were obtained from the United States, Italy and Spain. The analysed material was cDNA or gDNA that came from T cells, B-cell-depleted T cells, or PBMCs.

About this clone itself: This specimen includes other DNA sequences encoding the same CDR3.

How the authors handled the data: Amplification from reference gene primers served as the basis for estimated nucleated cell counts. Only in-frame clones appear in the TCRdb table, and some are missing; sequencing was by immunoSEQ multiplex PCR. V and J calls and clone size are as listed in that table; D and trimming were resolved from the DNA. The sample yields 240,000 or so clones, 81% seen once. The Seattle patients, enrolled during active infection, were followed longitudinally. Trimming took 5 bases from V and 6 from J, leaving 10 bases between them. CDR1 is SGHTA, CDR2 FQGNSA, per germline. This CDR3 has 12 residues.

The source of this sequence is a woman older than 75 with COVID-19, enrolled during active disease. The sample taken for sequencing was peripheral blood. The chain uses TRBV7-2 and TRBJ1-2; D is unresolved. This CDR3 reads CASSPRSDGYTF. CDR3 coding DNA: TGTGCCAGCAGCCCACGATCGGATGGCTACACCTTC.